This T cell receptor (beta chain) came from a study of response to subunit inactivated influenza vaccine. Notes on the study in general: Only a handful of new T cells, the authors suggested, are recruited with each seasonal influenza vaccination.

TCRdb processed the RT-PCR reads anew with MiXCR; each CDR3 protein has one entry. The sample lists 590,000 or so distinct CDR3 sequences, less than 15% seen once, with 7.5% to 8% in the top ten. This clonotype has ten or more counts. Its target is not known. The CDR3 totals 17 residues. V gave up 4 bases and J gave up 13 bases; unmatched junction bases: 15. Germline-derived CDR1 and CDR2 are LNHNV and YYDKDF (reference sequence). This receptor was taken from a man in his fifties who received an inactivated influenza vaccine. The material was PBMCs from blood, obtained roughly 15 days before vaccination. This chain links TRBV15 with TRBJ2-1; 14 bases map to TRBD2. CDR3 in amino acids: CATSIPFVDGLAGGQFF. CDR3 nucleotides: TGTGCCACCAGCATCCCCTTCGTCGACGGACTAGCGGGGGGACAGTTCTTC.